Included here is one T cell receptor (beta chain) sequence, with context. Its antigen is unidentified. One junction end disagrees with the germline gene, perhaps due to a read error. This sample is drawn from a study of T-cell reconstitution after alpha-beta-depleted transplantation in children. Notes on the study in general: Some patients showed high day-60 TCRbeta diversity, which derived from surviving recipient T cells and thymic progenitors. T cells produced anew were the main source of T-cell counts and diversity one year after transplant. About two months after transplant, alpha-beta T cells reportedly came from several hundred expanded graft clones.

Unique molecular identifiers tagged the TCRbeta library. One entry per CDR3 protein results from TCRdb running MiXCR on the PCR reads. This sample has about 300,000 distinct CDR3 sequences, with over 7.5% found just once. Germline assignment: CDR1 SSHAT and CDR2 FNYEAQ (reference sequence). The CDR3 contains 16 residues. This TCR was recovered from a female patient aged 2-9 years who had a stem cell transplant for Fanconi anemia, so the T cells may come from the graft donor. The material sequenced was peripheral blood, taken 360 days after TCRalphabeta/CD19-depleted stem cell transplant. The rearrangement links TRBV7-7 to TRBJ2-7; 10 positions agree with TRBD1. The CDR3 loop is CASSRYPGTGDYEQYF. CDR3 bases: TGTGCTAGCAGCCGGTATCCCGGGACAGGGGACTACGAGCAGTACTTC.